The 9 T cell receptor beta chains below all came from one sample that was sequenced in a study of cytomegalovirus exposure and HLA in healthy donors. Use of 60 Vbeta and 13 Jbeta primers characterized the PCR. Assay used: immunoSEQ multiplex PCR; TCRdb lists only in-frame clones, some missing. This sample's table reports tens of thousands of clones. Sequenced: PBMCs. These receptors originate from a man aged 40-49 years in good health and CMV-seronegative.

The CDR3: CASSLFQGTYEQYF. The CDR3 DNA sequence: TGTGCCAGCAGTTTATTCCAGGGAACCTACGAGCAGTACTTC. This rearrangement joins TRBV28 to TRBJ2-7; D possibly corresponds to TRBD1 (5 bases). With 1 base removed from V and 2 bases from J, the gap between germline ends came to 9 bases. The CDR3 has 14 amino acids. Germline assignment: CDR1 MDHEN and CDR2 SYDVKM.

The chain has TRBV5-1 and TRBJ1-4, with 7 bases that match TRBD1. Per germline, CDR1 SGHRS and CDR2 YFSETQ. CDR3 length equals 17 residues. Trimming at V came to 2 bases and at J to 7 bases, leaving 14 bases not matched to a gene. CDR3 region: CASSLTGTANWGEKLFF. In nucleotides, the CDR3 is TGCGCCAGCAGCTTAACCGGGACAGCGAATTGGGGTGAAAAACTGTTTTTT.

This chain joins TRBV12-5 and TRBJ1-2, with a possible D match to TRBD1 (5 bases). V was trimmed by 9 bases and J by 4 bases, leaving 15 bases between them. Germline CDR1 and CDR2: LGHNT and FRNRAP. The length of the CDR3 is 13 residues. For the CDR3, the DNA is TGTGCTAGCCATCCGGGGGGATTCTATGGCTACACCTTC. Amino acids: CASHPGGFYGYTF.

The chain is built from TRBV6-5 and TRBJ1-2; perhaps TRBD1 as D (5 bases). The germline V and J ends were trimmed by 3 bases and 1 base, with 15 bases remaining between them. CDR1 MNHEY and CDR2 SVGAGI come from the germline V gene. The CDR3 is made up of 16 amino acids. The CDR3 loop reads CASSYIRGAVNYGYTF. The CDR3 nucleotides read TGTGCCAGCAGTTATATCCGTGGGGCTGTTAACTATGGCTACACCTTC.

The J gene is TRBJ2-7, the V gene TRBV30, with 10 bases lining up with TRBD1. Trimming cost V 1 base and J 3 bases; bases outside gene matches: 6. Germline V gene lookup returns CDR1 GTSNPN and CDR2 SVGIG (reference sequence). This CDR3 comprises 15 residues. The CDR3 region is CAWSDPGQGIYEQYF. CDR3 nucleotides: TGTGCCTGGAGTGATCCGGGACAGGGGATCTACGAGCAGTACTTC.

The rearrangement joins TRBV18 to TRBJ2-7, with a tentative D call TRBD2 (6 bases). This CDR3 is built from 15 residues. The germline V gene encodes CDR1 KGHSH and CDR2 LQKENI. Trimming pared 2 bases from V and 0 bases from J, leaving 11 bases between. The CDR3 sequence is CASSPGPGDSYEQYF. The DNA of the CDR3 is TGTGCCAGCTCACCAGGGCCGGGAGACTCCTACGAGCAGTACTTC.

The V call is TRBV30, the J call TRBJ1-2, with D uncertain. Germline assignment: CDR1 GTSNPN and CDR2 SVGIG (reference sequence). This CDR3 has 13 amino acids. Trimming took 0 bases from V and 7 from J, leaving 12 bases between them. CDR3 sequence (DNA): TGTGCCTGGAGTGTACTTCAGCAGGCTGGCTACACCTTC. Translating gives CAWSVLQQAGYTF.

The rearrangement uses TRBV5-1 and TRBJ2-7; no reliable D call. V lost 0 bases, J lost 6 bases, and 7 bases lay in between. The CDR3 is 12 residues long. The germline gives CDR1 SGHRS, CDR2 YFSETQ. CDR3: CASSLGTTEQYF. The CDR3 DNA follows: TGCGCCAGCAGCTTGGGAACTACCGAGCAGTACTTC.

The chain links TRBV5-1 to TRBJ2-3; 14 bases fit TRBD2. J lost 1 base, V lost 4 bases, and 5 bases had no gene match. This CDR3 is built from 17 residues. Germline CDR1 SGHRS, CDR2 YFSETQ. The CDR3 DNA reads TGCGCCAGCAGCACTGGACTAGCGGGGGGAGGCACAGATACGCAGTATTTT. This gives the protein CASSTGLAGGGTDTQYF.